Given below is one T cell receptor (beta chain) in context. This specimen comes from a study of blood T cell repertoires in COVID-19. Study-wide background: Spain, Italy and the United States supplied samples that represented acute and convalescent COVID-19. The analysed material was cDNA or gDNA that came from T cells, B-cell-depleted T cells, or PBMCs.

Study processing details: Scientists estimated how many nucleated cells there were by amplifying reference gene primers. Profiling relied on immunoSEQ multiplex PCR, and the TCRdb table lists in-frame clones only, not all of them. V and J calls and clone size follow that table, whereas D and trimming were derived from the DNA. The sample consists of hundreds of thousands of clones, approximately 90% of them appearing once. This CDR3 contains 14 residues. Looked up from germline, CDR1 is SGHNT and CDR2 is YYREEE (reference sequence). The ends were cut back, 5 bases at V and 8 bases at J, with 19 bases in the middle.

The genes are TRBV5-4 and TRBJ1-2; maybe TRBD1 (6 bases). Sequencing was performed on peripheral blood. This TCR was sampled from a woman aged 25 to 39 with acute or convalescent COVID-19. CDR3 loop: CASSHSGEPRGYTF. Written as DNA, the CDR3 is TGTGCCAGCAGTCATTCAGGGGAGCCCAGGGGCTACACCTTC.